The 26 T cell receptor beta chains reported below all come from one sample, sequenced in a study. TCRdb independently ran MiXCR on the 5' RACE reads; one entry per CDR3 protein. The sample shows roughly 630 distinct CDR3 sequences, 12% of them seen only once. The sequencing sample was made of total memory T cells from blood PBMCs. Subset here: transitional memory CD4+ T cells. The receptors were gathered from a female donor with HIV.

The chain is built from TRBV12-3 or TRBV12-4 and TRBJ2-5; D not certain. The CDR3 is 14 amino acids. With 6 bases removed from V and 5 bases from J, the gap between germline ends came to 16 bases. In DNA form, the CDR3 reads TGTGCCAGCAGCCGTCACCGATTGGGGGAGACCCAGTACTTC. Amino acids: CASSRHRLGETQYF.

Only a few counts were recorded for this clonotype. DNA of the CDR3: TGTGCCAGCAGTCTAACCGGGACAGACTTCTACGAGCAGTACGTC. Translated, it gives CASSLTGTDFYEQYV. The V gene is TRBV11-3, the J gene TRBJ2-7; the match to TRBD1 covers 7 bases. There are 15 residues in the CDR3. Trimming took 6 bases from V and 3 from J; bases not matched to a gene: 11. The V gene's germline CDR1 is SGHNT and CDR2 YENEEA.

In its sample, this clonotype ranks as large. This chain uses TRBV5-6 with TRBJ1-2; 8 bases are a match to TRBD1. Germline-derived CDR1 and CDR2 are SGHDT and YYEEEE. V gave up 1 base and J gave up 0 bases; unmatched junction bases: 2. This CDR3 contains 15 residues. As DNA, the CDR3 is TGTGCCAGCAGCTTGCAGGGGGCAGCTAACTATGGCTACACCTTC. It encodes CASSLQGAANYGYTF. The full variable domain, rest sourced from reference TRBV5-6 and TRBJ1-2, is DAGVTQSPTHLIKTRGQQVTLRCSPKSGHDTVSWYQQALGQGPQFIFQYYEEEERQRGNFPDRFSGHQFPNYSSELNVNALLLGDSALYLCASSLQGAANYGYTFGSGTRLTVV.

In this sample, this clonotype turned up once. The chain has TRBV5-5 and TRBJ1-1, with no clear D. The CDR3 loop spans 13 amino acids. Trimming took 2 bases from V and 3 from J, leaving 8 bases between them. CDR1 and CDR2 (germline): SGHKS, YYEKEE (reference sequence). The CDR3 loop is CASSFREDTEAFF. In DNA form, the CDR3 reads TGTGCCAGCAGCTTCCGGGAAGACACTGAAGCTTTCTTT.

The chain employs TRBV6-1 and TRBJ1-6; D unresolved. The CDR3 runs to 13 residues. Per the germline V gene, CDR1 is MNHNS and CDR2 is SASEGT. V was clipped by 8 bases and J by 10 bases, with 15 bases between them. CDR3 region: CASGVGEGSPLHF. CDR3 in DNA: TGTGCCAGCGGGGTCGGTGAGGGCTCACCCCTCCACTTT.

This clonotype has just a few counts. This rearrangement joins TRBV5-1 to TRBJ2-5, with a tentative D call TRBD2 (6 bases). The CDR3 has 18 residues. With 2 bases removed from V and 1 base from J, the gap between germline ends came to 21 bases. Germline lookup yields CDR1 SGHRS and CDR2 YFSETQ. The CDR3 region is CASSLGLTQSQIQETQYF. For the CDR3, the DNA is TGCGCCAGCAGCTTAGGACTAACCCAGAGCCAGATCCAAGAGACCCAGTACTTC.

A few counts support this clonotype. The V call is TRBV4-1, the J call TRBJ2-3; D is undetermined. Between the trimmed V and J ends, which lost 1 base and 0 bases, there was a span of 11 bases. This CDR3 is 16 amino acids long. The germline V gene has CDR1 MGHRA and CDR2 YSYEKL. The CDR3: CASSQARGLSTDTQYF. For the CDR3, the DNA is TGCGCCAGCAGCCAAGCCAGAGGTTTGAGCACAGATACGCAGTATTTT.

The sample holds a few counts of this clonotype. The chain employs TRBV6-5 and TRBJ1-3; possibly TRBD1 for D (5 bases). Germline CDR1 and CDR2: MNHEY and SVGAGI. V was trimmed by 2 bases and J by 0 bases, leaving 14 bases between them. The CDR3 has 17 residues. The CDR3, as DNA: TGTGCCAGCAGTTACACAGACAGCCTCCTCTCTGGAAACACCATATATTTT. This gives the protein CASSYTDSLLSGNTIYF.

This rearrangement joins TRBV20-1 to TRBJ1-3; D uncertain. This CDR3 contains 15 residues. The V gene lost 6 bases and the J gene lost 0 bases, with 15 bases spanning the gap. Germline V gene sequence: CDR1 DFQATT, CDR2 SNEGSKA (reference sequence). The CDR3 reads CSARVPAYSGNTIYF. As DNA, the CDR3 is TGCAGTGCCCGTGTCCCGGCCTACTCTGGAAACACCATATATTTT.

The V and J genes are TRBV19 and TRBJ2-5, with D possibly TRBD2 on 5 matching bases. Between the trimmed V and J ends, which lost 2 bases and 7 bases, there was a span of 14 bases. This CDR3 spans 14 amino acids. Germline V gene sequence: CDR1 LNHDA, CDR2 SQIVND (reference sequence). The CDR3 spells CASSITSKGGTQYF. In nucleotides, the CDR3 is TGTGCCAGTAGTATAACGTCGAAAGGAGGGACCCAGTACTTC. Complete variable domain (other parts from reference TRBV19 and TRBJ2-5): DGGITQSPKYLFRKEGQNVTLSCEQNLNHDAMYWYRQDPGQGLRLIYYSQIVNDFQKGDIAEGYSVSREKKESFPLTVTSAQKNPTAFYLCASSITSKGGTQYFGPGTRLLVL.

This clonotype occurred a few times. The V call is TRBV19, the J call TRBJ2-5; D gene unclear. The CDR3 has 13 amino acids. Germline CDR1 LNHDA, CDR2 SQIVND (reference sequence). Between the trimmed V and J ends, which lost 3 bases and 2 bases, there was a span of 7 bases. For the CDR3, the DNA is TGTGCCAGTAGTATCGGACCACAAGAGACCCAGTACTTC. Translated: CASSIGPQETQYF.

This chain uses TRBV3-1 with TRBJ2-7; 8 bases line up with TRBD1. CDR1 and CDR2 (germline): LGHDT, YNNKEL (reference sequence). CDR3 size: 14 residues. V shed 4 bases and J 5 bases; nucleotides not matched to a gene: 7. The CDR3 coding sequence is TGTGCCAGCAGCCCTGAGGACAGGGTTAACGAGCAGTACTTC. Amino acid sequence: CASSPEDRVNEQYF.

This clonotype is labeled as large. V usage is TRBV5-1 and J usage is TRBJ1-2; D ambiguous. This CDR3 region has 17 residues. With 0 bases removed from V and 5 bases from J, the gap between germline ends came to 20 bases. Germline values: CDR1 SGHRS, CDR2 YFSETQ. CDR3 residues: CASSLAPEGGPAYGYTF. CDR3 DNA: TGCGCCAGCAGCTTGGCCCCGGAGGGAGGGCCCGCTTATGGCTACACCTTC.

The chain recombines TRBV6-4 with TRBJ2-3; tentatively, D is TRBD1 or TRBD2 (6 bases each). Germline CDR1 reads MRHNA; CDR2 reads SNTAGT. The CDR3 runs to 14 residues. With 8 bases removed from V and 5 bases from J, the gap between germline ends came to 17 bases. The DNA for the CDR3 is TGTGCCAGCGCACCCGGGGGCCCGGGAGATACGCAGTATTTT. The encoded protein is CASAPGGPGDTQYF.

This chain joins TRBV20-1 and TRBJ2-7; the D gene is possibly TRBD2 (6 bases). CDR1 DFQATT and CDR2 SNEGSKA come from the germline V gene (reference sequence). With 2 bases removed from V and 0 bases from J, the gap between germline ends came to 11 bases. This CDR3 comprises 14 residues. CDR3 in amino acids: CSARRLASSYEQYF. The CDR3 DNA is TGCAGTGCTAGACGGCTAGCGAGCTCCTACGAGCAGTACTTC.

This clonotype was counted a few times. The chain joins TRBV5-6 to TRBJ2-2, with TRBD1 matching over 7 bases. This CDR3 has 14 amino acids. The trim removed 3 bases at V and 4 bases at J, leaving 3 bases unmatched. Germline V gives CDR1 SGHDT, CDR2 YYEEEE. CDR3 protein: CASSSPGGTGELFF. CDR3 sequence (DNA): TGTGCCAGCAGCTCCCCAGGGGGCACCGGGGAGCTGTTTTTT.

The chain recombines TRBV30 with TRBJ2-3, with a weak D call TRBD1 (6 bases). The CDR3 length is 14 residues. Germline lookup yields CDR1 GTSNPN and CDR2 SVGIG (reference sequence). Trimming took 5 bases from V and 2 from J, leaving 14 bases between them. CDR3 protein: CAWGQGGSTDTQYF. The DNA of the CDR3 is TGTGCCTGGGGACAAGGGGGTTCCACAGATACGCAGTATTTT.

The chain combines TRBV11-2 with TRBJ2-7; tentatively, D is TRBD2 (6 bases). The V end was cut by 0 bases, the J end by 7 bases, with 22 bases between. The germline CDR1 and CDR2 sequences are SGHAT and FQNNGV. This CDR3 is 17 amino acids long. DNA of the CDR3: TGTGCCAGCAGCTTAGAGTCAGCGGGTTCTGGTTCGGGGGAGCAGTACTTC. Amino acid sequence: CASSLESAGSGSGEQYF.

The V gene is TRBV2, the J gene TRBJ1-1, with a weak D call TRBD1 (6 bases). The CDR3 contains 14 residues. Germline values: CDR1 SNHLY, CDR2 FYNNEI. Trimming stripped 6 bases from V and 1 base from J, with 12 bases between. CDR3 in amino acids: CASSLQGPNTEAFF. The CDR3 DNA reads TGTGCCAGCAGCCTACAGGGACCGAACACTGAAGCTTTCTTT. Full variable domain (rest looked up from reference TRBV2 and TRBJ1-1): EPEVTQTPSHQVTQMGQEVILRCVPISNHLYFYWYRQILGQKVEFLVSFYNNEISEKSEIFDDQFSVERPDGSNFTLKIRSTKLEDSAMYFCASSLQGPNTEAFFGQGTRLTVV.

Here the CDR3 DNA reads TGTGCCTGGAGTTCCAGAGAGACCCAGTACTTC. Translated: CAWSSRETQYF. The chain carries TRBV30 and TRBJ2-5; D ambiguous. Trimming cost V 2 bases and J 4 bases, with 5 bases left between them. This CDR3 spans 11 amino acids. CDR1 is GTSNPN and CDR2 is SVGIG in the germline V gene (reference sequence).

V usage is TRBV10-3 and J usage is TRBJ1-3; D is unresolved. The germline V gene has CDR1 ENHRY and CDR2 SYGVKD. The CDR3 length is 14 residues. V was cut by 10 bases and J by 0 bases, with 13 bases left in between. The CDR3 DNA reads as TGTGCCACCCGGCTGGGGTTCTCTGGAAACACCATATATTTT. Translated, it gives CATRLGFSGNTIYF.

This chain uses TRBV7-2 with TRBJ2-7; TRBD1 matches 9 bases. Trimming removed 5 bases from V and 5 bases from J; junction bases left unmatched: 10. The germline gives CDR1 SGHTA, CDR2 FQGNSA. The CDR3 has 15 residues. The CDR3 sequence: CASSRTGTGNNEQYF. CDR3 sequence (DNA): TGTGCCAGCAGCCGGACCGGGACAGGGAACAACGAGCAGTACTTC.

The chain carries TRBV12-3 or TRBV12-4 and TRBJ1-5; 7 positions agree with TRBD1. The CDR3 has 13 amino acids. V lost 6 bases to trimming and J lost 7 bases; unmatched junction nucleotides: 6. In DNA, the CDR3 is TGTGCCAGCAGCAGGACAGGCGGACAGCCCCAGCATTTT. Its protein product is CASSRTGGQPQHF.

The chain uses TRBV10-3 and TRBJ2-5; 10 bases align to TRBD2. With 1 base clipped from V and 0 bases from J, the junction kept 5 bases outside the gene matches. Germline CDR1 and CDR2: ENHRY and SYGVKD. The CDR3 length is 17 residues. For the CDR3, the DNA is TGTGCCATCAGTGAGTTTAGCGGGAGGTCCGACCAAGAGACCCAGTACTTC. Protein: CAISEFSGRSDQETQYF.

This clonotype was detected a few times. This chain links TRBV6-1 with TRBJ2-2; TRBD1 might be the D (6 bases). The CDR3 contains 16 residues. The germline V and J ends were trimmed by 3 bases and 1 base, with 12 bases remaining between them. Germline V gene data show CDR1 as MNHNS and CDR2 as SASEGT. The CDR3 DNA follows: TGTGCCAGCAGTGAGGGAGACAGGTTGAACACCGGGGAGCTGTTTTTT. It codes for CASSEGDRLNTGELFF.

The V call is TRBV5-1, the J call TRBJ2-1; 7 bases fit TRBD1. The germline V gene has CDR1 SGHRS and CDR2 YFSETQ. Germline trimming cut 2 bases from V and 8 bases from J; bases unmatched to any gene: 7. CDR3 length equals 14 residues. This CDR3 is CASSLTGVGDEQFF. The CDR3 region has the DNA TGCGCCAGCAGCTTAACAGGGGTCGGGGATGAGCAGTTCTTC.